This T cell receptor beta chain was profiled in a study of spatial heterogeneity in lung cancer (dated by TCRdb to between 2018 and 2020). Background on the whole study: Beta-chain transcripts were consistently detected in greater numbers than alpha-chain transcripts, which likely reflects a higher abundance of beta-chain transcripts. In the raw uncorrected reads, each unique combination of TCR and UMI appeared more than ten times on average. TCR transcript counts in tumor regions correlated strongly with a T cell transcriptional module score from matched bulk RNA-seq. The study quantitatively compared TCR alpha and beta repertoires across multiple tumor regions, matched nontumor lung and blood in non-small cell lung cancer. Both alpha and beta chains were TCR-sequenced in samples taken at surgery, namely 220 tumor regions, 63 to 70 matched nontumor lung samples and 50 to 60 PBMC samples. Nonsynonymous mutation counts, determined by whole-exome sequencing of tumor tissue, were related to features of the TCR repertoire.

From its cysteine to its phenylalanine, the CDR3 spans 13 amino acids. Here the CDR3 DNA is all that survives: 39 bases in frame from base 1. CDR1 and CDR2 are read off the germline V gene (reference sequence) as SGHNT and YYREEE. Trimmed from V: 5 bases; trimmed from J: 6 bases; junction bases lacking a gene match: 3. Library construction relied on 5' RACE. Sequencing used a NextSeq 500. To allow correction of PCR and sequencing errors, the TCR library protocol tagged every TCR cDNA molecule with a unique molecular identifier. The original pipeline was this. TCR identification, UMI-based error correction and CDR3 extraction were performed with Decombinator tools. Expanded TCRs were defined as those above a frequency of 2 per 1,000, corresponding to the top 1% of the tumor frequency distribution. Expanded tumor TCRs were classed as regional if statistically deemed absent (corrected P<0.05) from at least one tumor region, otherwise ubiquitous. Rényi diversity was computed with the R vegan package after subsampling each repertoire 100 times to 5,000 TCRs. To build CDR3 similarity networks, amino acid triplet string-kernel similarity was used, and CDR3s were connected when their pairwise similarity was above 0.82. TCRdb cleaned the public reads at Q25 with fastp, built clones with MiXCR and kept in-frame beta chains. Identical CDR3 proteins give one entry, which carries the most common genes and DNA. These V and J calls originate from TCRdb's pipeline instead of the authors' own analysis. The sample contains roughly 18,000 distinct CDR3 sequences, more than 9% of them found a single time. Less than 25% of the sample comes from the top ten.

What the time point label conveys for this sample: sample taken at primary tumor resection. Donors were some 70 patients with early-stage, untreated non-small cell lung cancer from the lung TRACERx cohort. For TCR sequencing, whole RNA was extracted from tumor and nontumor lung tissue, or from cryopreserved PBMC samples, and no cell sorting was done. A patient was chosen for TCR sequencing only when enough RNA was available from at least two tumor regions. Before selection, tumor and adjacent nontumor lung specimens were reviewed by a lung pathologist. Study-wide conclusions, independent of this receptor: The tumor nonsynonymous mutation count correlated with the number of expanded alpha and beta TCRs within the tumor. Counts of ubiquitous and regional expanded TCRs correlated with counts of ubiquitous and regional nonsynonymous mutations, respectively. Confirming at a functional level the hypothesis that regional TCRs recognize regional mutations was considered to require additional single-cell paired TCR alpha and beta sequencing. TCR-seq coverage of tumor T cells was estimated at only roughly 7.7% for alpha chains and 13% for beta chains.

About this clonotype: The antigen it binds to is not known. Nothing much larger sits one base from this clone, and base qualities are not available. Found in a library prepared for alpha chains, this beta chain is an off-target read, and its abundance has little meaning.

The chain uses TRBV5-4 and TRBJ2-1; 9 bases in the junction line up with TRBD1. The sample here was lung tumor tissue, taken at surgery. The source is a female donor with early-stage non-small cell lung cancer. The base sequence is TGTGCCAGCAGGGACAGGGGCTTCAATGAGCAGTTCTTC. Its translation is CASRDRGFNEQFF.